This T cell receptor (beta chain) was recorded in a study of CD8 T cells in Susac syndrome. About the research overall: Intravenous immunoglobulin alone or corticosteroids were being given to patients with Susac syndrome at blood draw, unless they were therapy-naive.

V lost 4 bases to trimming and J lost 4 bases, with 20 bases between them. The CDR3 loop spans 16 amino acids. Germline CDR1 reads SGHKS; CDR2 reads YYEKEE (reference sequence). Study conclusions and caveats: The CD4+ T cell repertoires that were profiled in Susac syndrome showed no clonal expansion.

An input of about 0.45 to 1 ug of RNA was subjected to reverse transcription using random hexamers. MiXCR, run by TCRdb on the immunoSEQ multiplex PCR reads, gives a single entry per CDR3 protein. The repertoire holds about 180,000 distinct CDR3 sequences, with 85% to 95% as singletons. For this clonotype: The antigen is undetermined.

This rearrangement joins TRBV5-5 to TRBJ1-2; no clear D. Sequenced: CD4+ T cells from PBMCs. The TCR originated in a human donor with Susac syndrome. In DNA form, the CDR3 reads TGTGCCAGCAGCCTGGAGGGTGGAGCCAGATCCTATGGCTACACCTTC. As protein: CASSLEGGARSYGYTF.